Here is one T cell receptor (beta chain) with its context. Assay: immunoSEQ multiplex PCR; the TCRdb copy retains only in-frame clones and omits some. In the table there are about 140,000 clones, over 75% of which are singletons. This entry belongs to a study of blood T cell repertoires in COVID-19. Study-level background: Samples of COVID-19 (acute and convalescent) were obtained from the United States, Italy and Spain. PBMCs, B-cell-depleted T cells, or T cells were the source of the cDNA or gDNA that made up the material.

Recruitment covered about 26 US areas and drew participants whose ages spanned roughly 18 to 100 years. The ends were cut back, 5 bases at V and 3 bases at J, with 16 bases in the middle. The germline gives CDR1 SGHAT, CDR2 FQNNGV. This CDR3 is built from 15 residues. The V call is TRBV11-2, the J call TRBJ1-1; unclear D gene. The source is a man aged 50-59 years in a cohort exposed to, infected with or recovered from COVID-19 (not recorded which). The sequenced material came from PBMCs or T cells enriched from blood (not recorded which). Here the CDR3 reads CASSPSRGGYTEAFF. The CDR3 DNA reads TGTGCCAGCAGCCCCTCACGGGGTGGGTACACTGAAGCTTTCTTT. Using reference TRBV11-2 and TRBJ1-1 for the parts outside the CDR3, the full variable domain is EAGVAQSPRYKIIEKRQSVAFWCNPISGHATLYWYQQILGQGPKLLIQFQNNGVVDDSQLPKDRFSAERLKGVDSTLKIQPAKLEDSAVYLCASSPSRGGYTEAFFGQGTRLTVV.